One sample yielded the 14 T cell receptor beta chains listed below, sequenced in a study of CD8+ T cells in alopecia areata. The authors extracted RNA and reverse transcribed it into cDNA as the sequencing template. The table came from immunoSEQ multiplex PCR; TCRdb's copy has only in-frame clones and leaves some out. The sample holds fewer than 250,000 clones; around two fifths are singletons and the top ten take around 0.48%. The treatment was: oral pan-JAK inhibitor, 5-10 mg twice daily. This specimen was CD4+ T cells sorted from blood, taken at approximately week 30, from a patient treated with tofacitinib. These receptors all come from a human donor with alopecia areata.

The gene calls are TRBV6-6 and TRBJ1-2; 8 nucleotides line up with TRBD1. Germline trimming cut 5 bases from V and 4 bases from J; bases unmatched to any gene: 9. CDR1 is MNHNY, CDR2 SVGAGI, per germline (reference sequence). This CDR3 is 15 amino acids long. CDR3 region: CASSNPGGQGYGYTF. The CDR3, as DNA: TGTGCCAGCAGTAACCCAGGGGGCCAGGGCTATGGCTACACCTTC.

The chain has TRBV25-1 and TRBJ2-3, with a possible D match to TRBD1 (5 bases). The CDR3 is 15 amino acids. The V gene lost 6 bases and the J gene lost 0 bases, with 13 bases spanning the gap. Germline CDR1 is MGHDK and CDR2 is SYGVNS. CDR3 DNA: TGTGCCAGCAGGGACCTTGGGGCTAGCACAGATACGCAGTATTTT. Translation: CASRDLGASTDTQYF.

V gene TRBV13 combines with J gene TRBJ1-2; possibly TRBD1 for D (5 bases). Per the germline V gene, CDR1 is PRHDT and CDR2 is FYEKMQ (reference sequence). The CDR3 totals 12 residues. V lost 4 bases and J lost 12, with 15 bases in between. CDR3 loop: CASSSNMGDHTF. Written as DNA, the CDR3 is TGTGCCAGCAGCTCAAATATGGGGGACCACACCTTC.

The V call is TRBV4-1, the J call TRBJ1-4; 7 bases are shared with TRBD1. The CDR3 is made up of 14 amino acids. V lost 3 bases, J lost 4 bases, and 2 bases stayed unmatched. The V gene's germline CDR1 is MGHRA and CDR2 YSYEKL. The CDR3 sequence is CASSQTGNNEKLFF. CDR3 in DNA: TGCGCCAGCAGCCAGACAGGGAATAATGAAAAACTGTTTTTT.

The J gene is TRBJ2-1, the V gene TRBV7-2, with TRBD2 as a possible D gene (5 bases). V lost 2 bases and J lost 10, with 18 bases in between. The germline V gene encodes CDR1 SGHTA and CDR2 FQGNSA. The CDR3 contains 15 residues. The CDR3 spells CASSLTRASLPEQFF. For the CDR3, the DNA is TGTGCCAGCAGCTTAACCCGGGCTAGCCTCCCCGAGCAGTTCTTC.

The J gene is TRBJ2-4, the V gene TRBV7-8; the D is unclear. V lost 1 base and J 0 bases, leaving 13 bases between the germline ends. CDR1 is SGHVS and CDR2 is FQNEAQ in the germline V gene. The CDR3 totals 17 residues. The CDR3, as DNA: TGTGCCAGCAGCTTAGGATTGCAGGCAATAGCCAAAAACATTCAGTACTTC. Protein sequence: CASSLGLQAIAKNIQYF.

The chain uses TRBV10-1 and TRBJ1-1; TRBD1 aligns across 7 bases. Unmatched junction bases numbered 8, after V lost 6 bases and J lost 7 bases. The length of the CDR3 is 13 residues. CDR1 and CDR2 from the germline V gene are WNHNN and SYGVQD (reference sequence). The CDR3 bases are TGCGCCAGCAGCCGACAGGGATGGGGTGAAGCTTTCTTT. Translation: CASSRQGWGEAFF.

The chain has TRBV25-1 and TRBJ1-2; the D is unclear. Trimming removed 5 bases at V and 6 bases at J, with 19 bases between. CDR3 length: 15 residues. Germline CDR1 reads MGHDK; CDR2 reads SYGVNS. The CDR3 DNA follows: TGTGCCAGCAGTCAAAGGCTGGGCCAACTTCATGGCTACACCTTC. Protein: CASSQRLGQLHGYTF.

This clone has at least ten counts. V usage is TRBV2 and J usage is TRBJ2-1; TRBD2 matches 14 bases. The CDR3 length is 17 residues. Germline loops: CDR1 SNHLY, CDR2 FYNNEI. The ends lost 6 bases at V and 5 bases at J; junction bases unmatched: 9. The CDR3 spells CASSQPGLAGGHNEQFF. The CDR3 DNA follows: TGTGCCAGCAGCCAACCCGGACTAGCGGGAGGACACAATGAGCAGTTCTTC.

CDR3 bases: TGTGCCAGCACCCGGGACAGGGGTCTAAATACGCAGTATTTT. Translation gives CASTRDRGLNTQYF. The genes are TRBV2 and TRBJ2-3, with 10 bases fitting TRBD1. Germline CDR1 reads SNHLY; CDR2 reads FYNNEI. There are 14 residues in the CDR3. After removal of 7 bases from V and 7 bases from J, the junction contained 8 bases not matched to a gene.

V usage is TRBV27 and J usage is TRBJ2-1; possibly TRBD2 for D (5 bases). Germline loops: CDR1 MNHEY, CDR2 SMNVEV (reference sequence). Trimming cost V 3 bases and J 8 bases, with 14 bases left between them. The CDR3 is made up of 14 amino acids. CDR3 in DNA: TGTGCCAGCAGTTTCACTAGAAACTGGCATGAGCAGTTCTTC. It translates to CASSFTRNWHEQFF.

A few counts support this clone. The rearrangement links TRBV5-1 to TRBJ2-7; 9 positions match TRBD2. CDR3 length: 14 amino acids. V was clipped by 8 bases and J by 4 bases; unmatched bases: 10. From germline, CDR1 is SGHRS and CDR2 YFSETQ. The CDR3 spells CASALAGEIYEQYF. Here the CDR3 DNA reads TGCGCCAGTGCTTTAGCGGGAGAGATTTACGAGCAGTACTTC.

The DNA of the CDR3 is TGTGCCAGCAGCATAACAGGGGGAAATCAGCCCCAGCATTTT. Its protein is CASSITGGNQPQHF. The chain couples TRBV7-8 to TRBJ1-5; 8 nucleotides line up with TRBD1. The germline V gene has CDR1 SGHVS and CDR2 FQNEAQ. With V trimmed by 5 bases and J by 4 bases, 4 bases remained unmatched. The CDR3 extends over 14 amino acids.

This clone was seen only a few times. The J gene is TRBJ2-7, the V gene TRBV7-2; 11 bases line up with TRBD2. This CDR3 is built from 15 residues. The V segment lost 3 bases and the J segment 2 bases; nucleotides outside the gene matches: 3. Per the germline V gene, CDR1 is SGHTA and CDR2 is FQGNSA. As DNA, the CDR3 is TGTGCCAGCAGCTTGACTAGCGGGATCCCCTACGAGCAGTACTTC. It specifies CASSLTSGIPYEQYF.